This TCR beta chain stems from a study of human T cells and chemical hapten exposure. MiXCR, applied by TCRdb to the RACE reads, yields one record per CDR3 protein. The sample has about 340,000 distinct CDR3 sequences; around 7% are singletons. This clonotype was detected many times. As for time point: patch test 1, 2 weeks after DPC sensitization. Treatment: therapeutic diphenylcyclopropenone sensitization with weekly scalp DPC. Blood collection happened ahead of applying each patch test. V dropped 3 bases and J dropped 5 bases, with 10 bases sitting between them. The germline V gene encodes CDR1 SGHTA and CDR2 FQGNSA. The CDR3 is 13 residues long.

The chain combines TRBV7-2 with TRBJ1-1; TRBD1 might be the D (6 bases). This TCR was recovered from a young woman with alopecia areata. Some clones in this sample may be carry-over from other donors' samples. Sequences were derived from whole blood, sampled in connection with sensitization to the hapten diphenylcyclopropenone (DPC). The CDR3 DNA sequence: TGTGCCAGCAGCTTTTCAGGGGATACTGAAGCTTTCTTT. As protein: CASSFSGDTEAFF.